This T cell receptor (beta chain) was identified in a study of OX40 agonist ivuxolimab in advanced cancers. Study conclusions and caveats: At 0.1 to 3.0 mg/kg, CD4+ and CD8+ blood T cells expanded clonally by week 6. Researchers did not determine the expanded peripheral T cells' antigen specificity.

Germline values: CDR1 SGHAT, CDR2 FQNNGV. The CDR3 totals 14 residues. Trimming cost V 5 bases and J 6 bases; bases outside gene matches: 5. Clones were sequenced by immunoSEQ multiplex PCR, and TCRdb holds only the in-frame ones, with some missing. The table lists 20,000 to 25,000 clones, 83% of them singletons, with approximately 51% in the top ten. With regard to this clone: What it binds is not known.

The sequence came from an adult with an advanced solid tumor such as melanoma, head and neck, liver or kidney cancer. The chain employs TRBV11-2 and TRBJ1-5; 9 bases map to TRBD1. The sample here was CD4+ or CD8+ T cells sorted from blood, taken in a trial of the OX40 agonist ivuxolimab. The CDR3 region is CASSTQGAGQPQHF. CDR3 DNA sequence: TGTGCCAGCAGCACACAGGGGGCGGGTCAGCCCCAGCATTTT.